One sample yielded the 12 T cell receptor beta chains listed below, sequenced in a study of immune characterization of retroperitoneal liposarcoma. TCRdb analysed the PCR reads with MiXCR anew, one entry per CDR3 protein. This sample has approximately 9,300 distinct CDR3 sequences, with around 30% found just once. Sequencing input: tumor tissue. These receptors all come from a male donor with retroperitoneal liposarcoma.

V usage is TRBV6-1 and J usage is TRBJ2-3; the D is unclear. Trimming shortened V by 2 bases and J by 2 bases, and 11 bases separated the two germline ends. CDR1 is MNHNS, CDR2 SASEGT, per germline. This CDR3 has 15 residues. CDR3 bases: TGTGCCAGCAGTGAATCAATGGGATCCACAGATACGCAGTATTTT. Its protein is CASSESMGSTDTQYF.

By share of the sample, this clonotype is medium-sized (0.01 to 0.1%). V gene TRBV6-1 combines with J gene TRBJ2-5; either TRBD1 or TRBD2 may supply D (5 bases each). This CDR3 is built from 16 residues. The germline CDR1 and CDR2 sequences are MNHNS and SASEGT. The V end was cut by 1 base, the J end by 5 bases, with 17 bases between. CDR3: CASSEGTGSWGETQYF. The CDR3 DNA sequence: TGTGCCAGCAGTGAAGGGACGGGGAGTTGGGGGGAGACCCAGTACTTC.

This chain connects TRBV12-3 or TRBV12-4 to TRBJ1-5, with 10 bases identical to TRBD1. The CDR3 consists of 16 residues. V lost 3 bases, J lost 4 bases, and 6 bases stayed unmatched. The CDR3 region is CASSLRTGGSNQPQHF. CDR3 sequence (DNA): TGTGCCAGCAGTTTGAGGACAGGGGGTTCAAATCAGCCCCAGCATTTT.

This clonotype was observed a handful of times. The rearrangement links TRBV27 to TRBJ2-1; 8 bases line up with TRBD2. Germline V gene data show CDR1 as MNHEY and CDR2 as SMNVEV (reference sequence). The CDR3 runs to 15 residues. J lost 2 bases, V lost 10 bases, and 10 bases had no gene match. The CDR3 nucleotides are TGTGCCACGGGGAAGCGGGAGCGAACCTACAATGAGCAGTTCTTC. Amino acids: CATGKRERTYNEQFF.

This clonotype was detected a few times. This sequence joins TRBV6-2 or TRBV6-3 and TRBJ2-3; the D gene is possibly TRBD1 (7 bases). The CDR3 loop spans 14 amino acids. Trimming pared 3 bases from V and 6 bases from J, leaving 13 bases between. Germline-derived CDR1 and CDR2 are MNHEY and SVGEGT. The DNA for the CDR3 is TGTGCCAGCAGTTATGGAGGGGGCCTGGATACGCAGTATTTT. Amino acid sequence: CASSYGGGLDTQYF.

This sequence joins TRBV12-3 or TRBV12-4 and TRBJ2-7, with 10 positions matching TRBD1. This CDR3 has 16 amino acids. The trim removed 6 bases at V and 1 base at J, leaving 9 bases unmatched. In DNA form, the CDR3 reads TGTGCCAGCAGCCGATCCGGGACAGGGGCGTCCTACGAGCAGTACTTC. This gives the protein CASSRSGTGASYEQYF.

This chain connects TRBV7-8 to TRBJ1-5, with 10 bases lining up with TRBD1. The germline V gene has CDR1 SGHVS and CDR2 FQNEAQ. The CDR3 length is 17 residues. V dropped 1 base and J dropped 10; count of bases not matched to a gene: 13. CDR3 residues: CASSLEGAGTGVFPQHF. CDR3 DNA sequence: TGTGCCAGCAGCTTAGAAGGTGCGGGGACAGGGGTTTTTCCCCAGCATTTT.

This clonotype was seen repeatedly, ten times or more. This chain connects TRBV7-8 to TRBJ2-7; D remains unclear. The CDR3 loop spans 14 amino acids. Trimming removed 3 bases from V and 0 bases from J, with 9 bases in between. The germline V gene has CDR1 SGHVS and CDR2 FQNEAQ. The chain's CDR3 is CASSFDEVSYEQYF. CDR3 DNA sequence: TGTGCCAGCAGCTTCGACGAAGTCTCCTACGAGCAGTACTTC. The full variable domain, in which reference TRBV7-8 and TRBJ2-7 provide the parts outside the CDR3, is GAGVSQSPRYKVAKRGQDVALRCDPISGHVSLFWYQQALGQGPEFLTYFQNEAQLDKSGLPSDRFFAERPEGSVSTLKIQRTQQEDSAVYLCASSFDEVSYEQYFGPGTRLTVT.

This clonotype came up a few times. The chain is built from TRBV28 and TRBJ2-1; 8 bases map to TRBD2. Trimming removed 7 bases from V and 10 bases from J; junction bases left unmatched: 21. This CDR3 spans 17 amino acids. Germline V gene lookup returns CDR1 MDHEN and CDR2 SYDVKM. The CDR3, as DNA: TGTGCCAGCACCCTTTCCCTTTTCGGGACTAGTCACTACGAGCAGTTCTTC. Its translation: CASTLSLFGTSHYEQFF. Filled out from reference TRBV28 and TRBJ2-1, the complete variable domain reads DVKVTQSSRYLVKRTGEKVFLECVQDMDHENMFWYRQDPGLGLRLIYFSYDVKMKEKGDIPEGYSVSREKKERFSLILESASTNQTSMYLCASTLSLFGTSHYEQFFGPGTRLTVL.

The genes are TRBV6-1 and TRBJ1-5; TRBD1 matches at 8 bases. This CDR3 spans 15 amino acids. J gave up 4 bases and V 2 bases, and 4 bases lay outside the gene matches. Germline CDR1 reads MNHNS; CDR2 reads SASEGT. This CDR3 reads CASSEWGTGNQPQHF. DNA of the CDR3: TGTGCCAGCAGTGAATGGGGGACAGGTAATCAGCCCCAGCATTTT.

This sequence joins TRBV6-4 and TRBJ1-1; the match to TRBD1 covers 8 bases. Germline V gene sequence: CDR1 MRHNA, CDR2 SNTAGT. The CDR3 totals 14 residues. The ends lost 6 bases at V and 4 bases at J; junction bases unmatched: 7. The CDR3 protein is CASRCPGGPTEAFF. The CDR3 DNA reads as TGTGCCAGCAGATGTCCAGGGGGCCCCACTGAAGCTTTCTTT.

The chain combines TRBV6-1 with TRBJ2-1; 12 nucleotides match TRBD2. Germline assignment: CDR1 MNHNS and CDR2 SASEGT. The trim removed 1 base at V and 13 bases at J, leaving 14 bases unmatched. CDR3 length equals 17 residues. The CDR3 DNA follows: TGTGCCAGCAGTGAAGAACTAGCGGGGGGCACAAGTGAGACCCAGTTCTTC. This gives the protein CASSEELAGGTSETQFF.